The clone carrying this TCR beta chain was found many times. No antigen is known for it. This entry is derived from a study of T cells in Graves' hyperthyroidism and ophthalmopathy. Study conclusions and caveats: Ophthalmopathy stood apart from stable hyperthyroidism in a 13 V-J model.

Amplification targeted TCR beta CDR3 regions from RNA transcripts. A first-round RT-PCR of the TCR CDR3 used the HTBI primer set. MiXCR was run by TCRdb on the multiplex PCR reads, yielding one entry per CDR3 protein. The sample yields almost 500,000 distinct CDR3 sequences, 22% seen once. Each person with ophthalmopathy scored at least 3 on the Clinical Activity Score, reached NOSPECS grade 4 or higher, and had been ill under 3 months. CDR1 SGHTA and CDR2 FQGNSA come from the germline V gene. CDR3 length equals 14 residues. V was cut by 5 bases and J by 5 bases, with 12 bases left in between. The gene calls are TRBV7-2 and TRBJ2-2; D is unresolved. The source material was blood. This receptor was obtained from a woman in her 70s with Graves' ophthalmopathy. The CDR3 region is CASSTLVGTGELFF. The CDR3 bases are TGTGCCAGCAGCACCCTTGTGGGGACCGGGGAGCTGTTTTTT.